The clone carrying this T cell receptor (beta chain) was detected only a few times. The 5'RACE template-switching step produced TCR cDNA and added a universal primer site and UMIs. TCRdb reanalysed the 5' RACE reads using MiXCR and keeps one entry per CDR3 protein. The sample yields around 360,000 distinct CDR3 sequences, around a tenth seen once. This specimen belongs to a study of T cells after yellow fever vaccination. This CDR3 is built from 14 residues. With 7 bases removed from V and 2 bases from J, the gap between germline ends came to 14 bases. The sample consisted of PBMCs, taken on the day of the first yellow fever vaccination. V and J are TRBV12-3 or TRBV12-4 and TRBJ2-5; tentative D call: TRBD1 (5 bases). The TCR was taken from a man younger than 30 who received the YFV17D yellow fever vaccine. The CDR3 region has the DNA TGTGCCAGCACTACCTTGACAGATCAAGAGACCCAGTACTTC. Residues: CASTTLTDQETQYF.